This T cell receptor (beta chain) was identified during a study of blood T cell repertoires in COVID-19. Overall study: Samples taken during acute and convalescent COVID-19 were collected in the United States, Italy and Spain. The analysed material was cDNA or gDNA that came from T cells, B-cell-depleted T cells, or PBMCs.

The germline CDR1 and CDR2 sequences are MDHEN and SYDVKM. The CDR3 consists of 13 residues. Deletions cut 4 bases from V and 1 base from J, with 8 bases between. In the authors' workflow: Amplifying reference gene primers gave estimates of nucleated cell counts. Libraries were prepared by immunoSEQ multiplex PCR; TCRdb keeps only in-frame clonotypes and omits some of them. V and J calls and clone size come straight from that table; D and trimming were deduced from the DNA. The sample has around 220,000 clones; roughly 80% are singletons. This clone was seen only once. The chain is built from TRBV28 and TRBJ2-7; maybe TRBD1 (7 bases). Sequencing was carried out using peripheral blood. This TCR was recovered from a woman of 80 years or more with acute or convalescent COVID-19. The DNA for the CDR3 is TGTGCCAGCAGTTCAGGGGGGTCCTACGAGCAGTACTTC. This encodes CASSSGGSYEQYF.